The TCR beta chain under discussion was sequenced for a study of early T cells in non-severe SARS-CoV-2 infection. Study-wide background: The input, bulk RNA from unsorted whole blood, was sequenced, and chains were unpaired. Whole-study findings and limits: Database matching using VDJdb favored anti-spike CD8 responses, with private and CD4 specificities left missing.

Unique molecular identifiers were added to individual cDNA molecules. TCRdb processed the 5' RACE reads anew with MiXCR; each CDR3 protein has one entry. In the table there are about 64,000 distinct CDR3 sequences, less than 15% of which are singletons. J was trimmed by 7 bases and V by 2 bases; bases with no gene match: 1. CDR3 size: 12 residues. CDR1 and CDR2 from the germline V gene are MGHRA and YSYEKL. Worth noting for this clonotype: Its matching antigen is unknown.

The specimen sequenced was whole blood. This clonotype originated in an adult who was a healthcare worker with PCR-confirmed SARS-CoV-2 infection or an uninfected control (not recorded which). The chain joins TRBV4-1 to TRBJ2-7; TRBD1 aligns across 8 bases. CDR3 amino acids: CASSQRTGEQYF. In DNA, the CDR3 is TGCGCCAGCAGCCAACGGACAGGGGAGCAGTACTTC.